This T cell receptor beta chain was captured in a study of hypomethylating agent response in myelodysplastic syndrome. On the study more broadly: Patients with myelodysplastic syndrome were 9 male and 2 female. Non-responders met neither complete response nor hematologic improvement criteria, which defined response.

No T-cell subset sorting was done; bone marrow was analyzed in bulk. Profiling relied on immunoSEQ multiplex PCR, and the TCRdb table lists in-frame clones only, not all of them. The sample lists approximately 1,600 clones; about four fifths were seen once. Germline V gene sequence: CDR1 SGHTA, CDR2 FQGNSA. The CDR3 length is 15 residues. Deletions cut 1 base from V and 4 bases from J, with 13 bases between. V and J are TRBV7-2 and TRBJ1-2; no clear D. The sequencing used bone marrow, collected before or after starting hypomethylating agent treatment for myelodysplastic syndrome (not recorded which). The sequence came from a human donor with myelodysplastic syndrome. CDR3 amino acids: CASSLGGGILYGYTF. CDR3 in DNA: TGTGCCAGCAGCTTAGGGGGAGGGATTCTCTATGGCTACACCTTC.